These T cell receptor beta chains were read from a single sample in a study of T cell responses to AZD1222 COVID-19 vaccine. Some clones are missing from TCRdb's copy, which holds only in-frame ones; the method was immunoSEQ multiplex PCR. Here the sample spans fewer than 180,000 clones, 94% being singletons. Sequenced here: peripheral blood, sampled on day 0 of AZD1222 vaccination. Receptor source: an adult in good health. CDR3s include the opening cysteine and the closing phenylalanine or tryptophan. Each record gives: clone size, J gene, V gene, D gene, CDR3 DNA, CDR3 protein. D genes are given only for firm matches. The size of a clone is reported for some rows only, either as once, few or many, or as a class for expanded clones.

NA,TRBJ2-5,TRBV2,TRBD2,TGTGCCAGTTTAGCGGGACTGCAGACCCAGTACTTC,CASLAGLQTQYF
NA,TRBJ1-5,TRBV28,NA,TGTGCCAGCAGCAGCCCCCTGGGGGGGGCGGAGAGCAATCAGCCCCAGCATTTT,CASSSPLGGAESNQPQHF
NA,TRBJ1-1,TRBV6-2/TRBV6-3,NA,TGTGCCAGCAGTTACTCTTACAGAGAAGCTTTCTTT,CASSYSYREAFF
NA,TRBJ2-5,TRBV6-5,NA,TGTGCCAGCAGTACGGGGGCAAAGACCCAGTACTTC,CASSTGAKTQYF
NA,TRBJ1-2,TRBV5-4,NA,TGTGCCAGCAGCTTGGATATTCAAGCTAACTATGGCTACACCTTC,CASSLDIQANYGYTF
once,TRBJ1-2,TRBV5-1,TRBD1,TGCGCCAGCAGCCTATTAAGAGGGGGCACGGGTGGCTACACCTTC,CASSLLRGGTGGYTF
NA,TRBJ1-2,TRBV2,NA,TGTGCCAGCAGTGAAAGTATGGCCCCCTATGGCTACACCTTC,CASSESMAPYGYTF
once,TRBJ1-6,TRBV27,NA,TGTGCCAGCAGTTCAGGGAGCTCCTATAATTCACCCCTCCACTTT,CASSSGSSYNSPLHF
NA,TRBJ1-1,TRBV4-1,NA,TGCGCCAGCAGCCAAGTTTGGGGGGCGAGCACTGAAGCTTTCTTT,CASSQVWGASTEAFF
NA,TRBJ2-3,TRBV11-3,NA,TGTGCCAGCAGCTCATTGAGGGGAGATACGCAGTATTTT,CASSSLRGDTQYF
once,TRBJ1-6,TRBV2,TRBD1,TGTGCCAGCAGTGCGGGACAGAATTCACCCCTCCACTTT,CASSAGQNSPLHF
NA,TRBJ2-5,TRBV5-6,TRBD2,TGTGCCAGCAGCCTCTCTAGCGGGGGGGCCCGAGAGACCCAGTACTTC,CASSLSSGGARETQYF
NA,TRBJ2-1,TRBV12-3/TRBV12-4,NA,TGTGCCAGCAGAGCCGCGGGTGAGCAGTTCTTC,CASRAAGEQFF
NA,TRBJ1-1,TRBV3-1/TRBV3-2,NA,TGTGCCAGCAGCCAAGGAATGAACACTGAAGCTTTCTTT,CASSQGMNTEAFF
NA,TRBJ1-1,TRBV25-1,NA,TGTGCCAGCCCGCTCCCTTTCAACACTGAAGCTTTCTTT,CASPLPFNTEAFF
NA,TRBJ2-1,TRBV14,NA,TGTGCCAGCAGCCATTCAATGGCAGGGGCCGATATCGATGAGCAGTTCTTC,CASSHSMAGADIDEQFF
once,TRBJ1-4,TRBV7-9,NA,TGTGCCAGCAGCTTATCTTCATTGGTAGGGCGGAAGGAAAAACTGTTTTTT,CASSLSSLVGRKEKLFF
NA,TRBJ2-6,TRBV11-2,TRBD1,TGTGCCAGCAGCTTAGGGACAGGGGCCTCTGGGGCCAACGTCCTGACTTTC,CASSLGTGASGANVLTF
NA,TRBJ1-6,TRBV5-1,TRBD1,TGCGCCAGCAGCTTGGCGGACAGGGCATCCTATAATTCACCCCTCCACTTT,CASSLADRASYNSPLHF
NA,TRBJ1-2,TRBV10-3,NA,TGTGCCATCAGTTTCGCACGGGATGGCTACACCTTC,CAISFARDGYTF
NA,TRBJ2-2,TRBV27,NA,TGTGCCAGCAGCGCATGGACAATCGCGAACACCGGGGAGCTGTTTTTT,CASSAWTIANTGELFF
NA,TRBJ2-5,TRBV25-1,TRBD2,TGTGCCAGCAGTGAATTACTAGCGGGTGCAAAAGAGACCCAGTACTTC,CASSELLAGAKETQYF
NA,TRBJ2-1,TRBV2,NA,TGTGCCAGTGGTCGGGGGTACAATGAGCAGTTCTTC,CASGRGYNEQFF
NA,TRBJ2-1,TRBV9,NA,TGTGCCAGCAGCGTCACAGTAACCTCGGGATACAATGAGCAGTTCTTC,CASSVTVTSGYNEQFF
once,TRBJ1-2,TRBV28,TRBD1,TGTGCCAGCAGCCCCGGGACAGTCGCTTATGGCTACACCTTC,CASSPGTVAYGYTF
NA,TRBJ1-1,TRBV7-9,NA,TGTGCCAGCAGCCCTCCGGCAGTGGATATGGCTTTCTTT,CASSPPAVDMAFF
NA,TRBJ1-1,TRBV11-2,NA,TGTGCCAGCAGCTTAACCCAGTACCCTTGGGAAGCTTTCTTT,CASSLTQYPWEAFF
NA,TRBJ2-3,TRBV6-5,NA,TGTGCCAGCAGTCTGATTCTCTCCACAGATACGCAGTATTTT,CASSLILSTDTQYF
NA,TRBJ2-1,TRBV6-4,TRBD1,TGTGCCAGCAGTGATAGGCAGGGGGCGAGTAATGAGCAGTTCTTC,CASSDRQGASNEQFF
NA,TRBJ2-3,TRBV5-6,NA,TGTGCCAGCAGCTTGTTCGGAGACATCACAGATACGCAGTATTTT,CASSLFGDITDTQYF
NA,TRBJ2-1,TRBV5-1,NA,TGCGCCAGCAGCTTATGGCGGGGGCAAACCTACAATGAGCAGTTCTTC,CASSLWRGQTYNEQFF
once,TRBJ2-1,TRBV5-4,NA,TGTGCCAGCAGCTTTAGTCATGAGCAGTTCTTC,CASSFSHEQFF
NA,TRBJ2-2,TRBV2,TRBD2,TGTGCCAGCAGTGAACTAGGGACTAGCGTATCCATCGGGGAGCTGTTTTTT,CASSELGTSVSIGELFF
NA,TRBJ2-1,TRBV6-4,NA,TGTGCCAGCAGTGAGGAGGGGGGGACCTACAATGAGCAGTTCTTC,CASSEEGGTYNEQFF
few,TRBJ2-1,TRBV6-4,NA,TGTGCCAGCAGTGCGGACGGTCACAATGAGCAGTTCTTC,CASSADGHNEQFF
NA,TRBJ2-1,TRBV11-3,NA,TGTGCCAGCAGCTCTGAGGATGAGCAGTTCTTC,CASSSEDEQFF
NA,TRBJ1-2,TRBV15,TRBD1,TGTGCCACCAGCGATAACCTACAGGGGGCAGGTGGCTACACCTTC,CATSDNLQGAGGYTF
NA,TRBJ2-1,TRBV7-3,NA,TGTGCCAGCAGCTTAATTCGAGCGTTCTCCTACAATGAGCAGTTCTTC,CASSLIRAFSYNEQFF
NA,TRBJ1-2,TRBV15,NA,TGTGCCACCAGCAGAGATCCACAGGGCGGACCACTCTTAGGCTACACCTTC,CATSRDPQGGPLLGYTF
NA,TRBJ2-1,TRBV6-2/TRBV6-3,TRBD2,TGTGCCAGCAGTTACTTATGGACTAGCGGGAGGGGGAATGAGCAGTTCTTC,CASSYLWTSGRGNEQFF
NA,TRBJ2-1,TRBV7-3,TRBD2,TGTGCCAGCAGCTTAACTCCCGGGACTAGTATTTCGGGTGAGCAGTTCTTC,CASSLTPGTSISGEQFF
NA,TRBJ2-1,TRBV6-1,NA,TGTGCCAGCAGTGAAACCCTGGACAGCAATGAGCAGTTCTTC,CASSETLDSNEQFF
NA,TRBJ1-2,TRBV2,NA,TGTGCCATCTTCCAAGGTCCTAACTATGGCTACACCTTC,CAIFQGPNYGYTF
NA,TRBJ2-5,TRBV6-1,TRBD2,TGTGCCAGCAGTGAAGCAAAACTAGCGGGGGTTTCAGAGACCCAGTACTTC,CASSEAKLAGVSETQYF